This is a list of T cell receptor beta chains from one sample in a study of early T cells in non-severe SARS-CoV-2 infection. TCRdb re-analysed the 5' RACE reads in MiXCR, keeping a single row per CDR3 protein. The data contain 75,000 to 100,000 distinct CDR3 sequences, about 15% of them seen just once; the ten biggest clones take up around 5.1%. Sequences were obtained from whole blood. Every receptor here comes from an adult who was a healthcare worker with PCR-confirmed SARS-CoV-2 infection or an uninfected control (not recorded which). The CDR3 runs from the conserved cysteine through the conserved F or W. The D gene is left open where the match is weak. The size field is filled for only some rows; it gives once, few, many or a size class.

D gene: TRBD1
clone size: many
J gene: TRBJ2-1
V gene: TRBV7-6
CDR3 protein: CASSIGQGGPGEQFF
CDR3 DNA: TGTGCCAGCAGCATCGGACAGGGGGGCCCTGGTGAGCAGTTCTTC

D gene: -
clone size: many
J gene: TRBJ1-1
V gene: TRBV7-2
CDR3 protein: CASSPDREAFF
CDR3 DNA: TGTGCCAGCAGCCCCGACAGGGAAGCTTTCTTT

D gene: -
clone size: few
J gene: TRBJ1-1
V gene: TRBV5-1
CDR3 protein: CASSLGGHMNTEAFF
CDR3 DNA: TGCGCCAGCAGCTTGGGGGGACATATGAACACTGAAGCTTTCTTT

D gene: -
clone size: -
J gene: TRBJ2-7
V gene: TRBV29-1
CDR3 protein: CSVKSSYEQYF
CDR3 DNA: TGCAGCGTTAAATCCTCCTACGAGCAGTACTTC

D gene: TRBD1
clone size: many
J gene: TRBJ1-5
V gene: TRBV6-1
CDR3 protein: CASGTGNQPQHF
CDR3 DNA: TGTGCCAGTGGGACAGGCAATCAGCCCCAGCATTTT

D gene: -
clone size: -
J gene: TRBJ2-7
V gene: TRBV30
CDR3 protein: CAWSESSGSYEQYF
CDR3 DNA: TGTGCCTGGAGTGAGTCTTCGGGGTCCTACGAGCAGTACTTC

D gene: TRBD1
clone size: -
J gene: TRBJ1-5
V gene: TRBV28
CDR3 protein: CASRDRRFPGQGNQPQHF
CDR3 DNA: TGTGCCAGCAGAGACAGGCGGTTTCCGGGACAGGGCAATCAGCCCCAGCATTTT

D gene: TRBD2
clone size: few
J gene: TRBJ2-7
V gene: TRBV7-3
CDR3 protein: CASSPSGGPYEQYF
CDR3 DNA: TGTGCCAGCAGCCCTAGCGGGGGACCCTACGAGCAGTACTTC

D gene: -
clone size: few
J gene: TRBJ1-1
V gene: TRBV21-1
CDR3 protein: CASSKEGGRGVNTEAFF
CDR3 DNA: TGTGCCAGCAGCAAAGAAGGAGGGAGGGGAGTGAACACTGAAGCTTTCTTT

D gene: TRBD1
clone size: -
J gene: TRBJ2-7
V gene: TRBV6-5
CDR3 protein: CASRATLTGGTYEQYF
CDR3 DNA: TGTGCCAGCAGAGCCACTTTGACAGGGGGCACGTACGAGCAGTACTTC

D gene: -
clone size: -
J gene: TRBJ1-1
V gene: TRBV7-8
CDR3 protein: CASNLGHLNTEAFF
CDR3 DNA: TGTGCCAGCAACCTAGGACACCTAAACACTGAAGCTTTCTTT

D gene: TRBD2
clone size: few
J gene: TRBJ2-7
V gene: TRBV20-1
CDR3 protein: CSARTSGRPEQYF
CDR3 DNA: TGCAGTGCTCGGACTAGCGGGAGACCCGAGCAGTACTTC

D gene: TRBD2
clone size: -
J gene: TRBJ2-3
V gene: TRBV20-1
CDR3 protein: CSANGAGGHTDTQYF
CDR3 DNA: TGCAGTGCTAACGGGGCGGGAGGCCACACAGATACGCAGTATTTT

D gene: -
clone size: -
J gene: TRBJ1-1
V gene: TRBV5-4
CDR3 protein: CASSLADGRTEAFF
CDR3 DNA: TGTGCCAGCAGCTTGGCTGACGGACGGACTGAAGCTTTCTTT

D gene: TRBD1
clone size: -
J gene: TRBJ2-5
V gene: TRBV2
CDR3 protein: CASSESLGRDREETQYF
CDR3 DNA: TGTGCCAGCAGTGAAAGTTTGGGTAGGGACAGAGAAGAGACCCAGTACTTC

D gene: -
clone size: few
J gene: TRBJ2-7
V gene: TRBV29-1
CDR3 protein: CSVVESYEQYF
CDR3 DNA: TGCAGCGTTGTCGAGAGCTACGAGCAGTACTTC

D gene: TRBD1
clone size: many
J gene: TRBJ1-6
V gene: TRBV5-1
CDR3 protein: CASSLDRTNSPLHF
CDR3 DNA: TGCGCCAGCAGCCTGGACAGGACCAATTCACCCCTCCACTTT

D gene: -
clone size: many
J gene: TRBJ2-1
V gene: TRBV14
CDR3 protein: CASSQYRNEQFF
CDR3 DNA: TGTGCCAGCAGCCAATATCGGAATGAGCAGTTCTTC

D gene: -
clone size: few
J gene: TRBJ2-3
V gene: TRBV7-6
CDR3 protein: CASSLVGRAGLTDTQYF
CDR3 DNA: TGTGCCAGCAGCTTAGTCGGCAGGGCAGGGTTGACAGATACGCAGTATTTT

D gene: TRBD1
clone size: many
J gene: TRBJ1-2
V gene: TRBV18
CDR3 protein: CASSQNRDRVFIGGYTF
CDR3 DNA: TGTGCCAGCTCACAAAACCGGGACAGGGTTTTTATCGGTGGCTACACCTTC

D gene: -
clone size: few
J gene: TRBJ2-3
V gene: TRBV6-2/TRBV6-3
CDR3 protein: CASSYYWGRTDTQYF
CDR3 DNA: TGTGCCAGCAGTTACTATTGGGGGCGCACAGATACGCAGTATTTT

D gene: -
clone size: -
J gene: TRBJ2-4
V gene: TRBV14
CDR3 protein: CASSQGDKNIQYF
CDR3 DNA: TGTGCCAGCAGCCAAGGCGACAAAAACATTCAGTACTTC

D gene: TRBD2
clone size: -
J gene: TRBJ2-7
V gene: TRBV7-2
CDR3 protein: CASSLGAGGWDEQYF
CDR3 DNA: TGTGCCAGCAGCTTAGGGGCGGGAGGATGGGACGAGCAGTACTTC

D gene: -
clone size: many
J gene: TRBJ1-1
V gene: TRBV6-5
CDR3 protein: CASSNTGLGNTEAFF
CDR3 DNA: TGTGCCAGCAGTAACACCGGATTGGGGAACACTGAAGCTTTCTTT

D gene: -
clone size: many
J gene: TRBJ1-1
V gene: TRBV7-2
CDR3 protein: CASSPGLTLMNTEAFF
CDR3 DNA: TGTGCCAGCAGCCCGGGACTCACTTTGATGAACACTGAAGCTTTCTTT

D gene: -
clone size: many
J gene: TRBJ2-5
V gene: TRBV11-2
CDR3 protein: CASSLEPSTSESSQYF
CDR3 DNA: TGTGCCAGCAGCTTAGAGCCCTCGACTAGTGAGTCGTCCCAGTACTTC

D gene: -
clone size: few
J gene: TRBJ2-1
V gene: TRBV20-1
CDR3 protein: CSARLPGWRDEQFF
CDR3 DNA: TGCAGTGCTAGGTTGCCGGGATGGAGGGATGAGCAGTTCTTC

D gene: -
clone size: few
J gene: TRBJ2-1
V gene: TRBV9
CDR3 protein: CASSRTGLNEQFF
CDR3 DNA: TGTGCCAGCAGCAGGACGGGTCTAAATGAGCAGTTCTTC

D gene: -
clone size: few
J gene: TRBJ1-1
V gene: TRBV12-3/TRBV12-4
CDR3 protein: CASSLSVRRTEAFF
CDR3 DNA: TGTGCCAGCAGTTTATCGGTGAGACGCACTGAAGCTTTCTTT

D gene: TRBD2
clone size: many
J gene: TRBJ2-7
V gene: TRBV7-6
CDR3 protein: CASGGGASGRYEQYF
CDR3 DNA: TGTGCCTCCGGCGGGGGAGCTAGCGGGAGATACGAGCAGTACTTC

D gene: TRBD2
clone size: -
J gene: TRBJ2-2
V gene: TRBV6-1
CDR3 protein: CASSEAGKISGSGRAGELFF
CDR3 DNA: TGTGCCAGCAGTGAAGCCGGGAAGATCAGCGGGAGTGGTAGGGCAGGGGAGCTGTTTTTT

D gene: TRBD2
clone size: many
J gene: TRBJ2-1
V gene: TRBV11-3
CDR3 protein: CASSLDGGRPYNEQFF
CDR3 DNA: TGTGCCAGCAGCTTAGACGGGGGGAGACCCTACAATGAGCAGTTCTTC

D gene: -
clone size: -
J gene: TRBJ1-4
V gene: TRBV5-1
CDR3 protein: CASSLEGRGATNEKLFF
CDR3 DNA: TGCGCCAGCAGCTTGGAGGGACGCGGGGCAACTAATGAAAAACTGTTTTTT

D gene: -
clone size: -
J gene: TRBJ2-7
V gene: TRBV11-2
CDR3 protein: CASSLATNYEQYF
CDR3 DNA: TGTGCCAGCAGCTTAGCGACCAACTACGAGCAGTACTTC

D gene: -
clone size: -
J gene: TRBJ2-1
V gene: TRBV28
CDR3 protein: CASSFSSASSYNEQFF
CDR3 DNA: TGTGCCAGCAGTTTCTCTAGCGCCAGCTCCTACAATGAGCAGTTCTTC

D gene: -
clone size: many
J gene: TRBJ2-7
V gene: TRBV20-1
CDR3 protein: CSAHRDTGYEQYF
CDR3 DNA: TGCAGTGCTCACCGGGACACCGGCTACGAGCAGTACTTC

D gene: -
clone size: -
J gene: TRBJ2-2
V gene: TRBV5-1
CDR3 protein: CASSLASTGELFF
CDR3 DNA: TGCGCCAGCAGCTTGGCCAGCACCGGGGAGCTGTTTTTT

D gene: -
clone size: few
J gene: TRBJ2-1
V gene: TRBV20-1
CDR3 protein: CSARVNSNEQFF
CDR3 DNA: TGCAGTGCTAGAGTCAATAGCAATGAGCAGTTCTTC

D gene: TRBD2
clone size: -
J gene: TRBJ2-2
V gene: TRBV7-9
CDR3 protein: CASSYAAGELTGELFF
CDR3 DNA: TGTGCCAGCAGCTACGCAGCGGGAGAACTCACCGGGGAGCTGTTTTTT

D gene: -
clone size: -
J gene: TRBJ1-5
V gene: TRBV20-1
CDR3 protein: CSARGVSNQPQHF
CDR3 DNA: TGCAGTGCTCGCGGGGTCAGCAATCAGCCCCAGCATTTT

D gene: TRBD1
clone size: -
J gene: TRBJ2-1
V gene: TRBV20-1
CDR3 protein: CSARKVGDREGNEQFF
CDR3 DNA: TGCAGTGCTAGGAAGGTCGGGGACAGGGAGGGAAATGAGCAGTTCTTC

D gene: -
clone size: few
J gene: TRBJ2-5
V gene: TRBV6-2/TRBV6-3
CDR3 protein: CASSYLPQETQYF
CDR3 DNA: TGTGCCAGCAGTTACCTTCCCCAAGAGACCCAGTACTTC

D gene: TRBD1
clone size: -
J gene: TRBJ2-3
V gene: TRBV28
CDR3 protein: CASSLMGQSTDTQYF
CDR3 DNA: TGTGCCAGCAGTTTAATGGGACAGAGCACAGATACGCAGTATTTT

D gene: -
clone size: -
J gene: TRBJ2-2
V gene: TRBV29-1
CDR3 protein: CSVATVSNTGELFF
CDR3 DNA: TGCAGCGTTGCGACAGTTTCGAACACCGGGGAGCTGTTTTTT